Sequencing of this T cell receptor beta chain was carried out in a study of shared clonotypes between healthy human individuals. The CDR3 is made up of 14 amino acids. Germline CDR1 MNHEY, CDR2 SMNVEV (reference sequence). The V end was cut by 6 bases, the J end by 0 bases, with 12 bases between. Sequenced by immunoSEQ multiplex PCR; TCRdb stores in-frame clones only, minus some. The table has nearly 1,000,000 clones, 60% to 85% seen once; the top ten hold about 1.5%. The sequencing input was memory CD4+ T cells sorted from blood. Subset of the sample: CD45RA-negative fraction. The chain couples TRBV27 to TRBJ2-7; D is unresolved. The receptor was isolated from a man between 18 and 29 years old in good health. The CDR3 DNA sequence: TGTGCCAGCAGCCGAGAGATCAACTCCTACGAGCAGTACTTC. Encoded protein: CASSREINSYEQYF.